These 17 T cell receptor beta chains were sequenced from one sample in a study of OX40 agonist ivuxolimab in advanced cancers. Sequencing was performed with immunoSEQ multiplex PCR; in TCRdb, only in-frame clones are kept and a portion is missing. The repertoire includes 130,000 or so clones, around 93% of them detected once, and 1% sits in the top ten. The material was CD4+ or CD8+ T cells sorted from blood, obtained in a trial of the OX40 agonist ivuxolimab. These receptors were collected from an adult with an advanced solid tumor such as melanoma, head and neck, liver or kidney cancer.

The V and J genes are TRBV18 and TRBJ1-3; no clear D gene. The CDR3 is 16 amino acids. Germline CDR1 reads KGHSH; CDR2 reads LQKENI. The V end was cut by 2 bases, the J end by 0 bases, with 11 bases between. The CDR3 region is CASSPEDGSSGNTIYF. The CDR3 DNA reads as TGTGCCAGCTCACCAGAAGACGGGAGCTCTGGAAACACCATATATTTT.

J is TRBJ2-1 and V is TRBV11-2, with 10 nucleotides matching TRBD2. CDR3 length: 14 residues. V was clipped by 5 bases and J by 9 bases; unmatched bases: 7. Germline assignment: CDR1 SGHAT and CDR2 FQNNGV. CDR3: CASSPLAGGVEQFF. Here the CDR3 DNA reads TGTGCCAGCAGCCCGTTAGCGGGAGGCGTTGAGCAGTTCTTC.

V gene TRBV5-6 combines with J gene TRBJ2-5; D may be TRBD1 or TRBD2 (5 bases each). Germline V gives CDR1 SGHDT, CDR2 YYEEEE. Trimming cost V 4 bases and J 5 bases, with 9 bases left between them. This CDR3 comprises 12 residues. The CDR3 loop reads CASSREGETQYF. The DNA of the CDR3 is TGTGCCAGCAGCCGAGAGGGGGAGACCCAGTACTTC. The full variable domain, in which reference TRBV5-6 and TRBJ2-5 provide the parts outside the CDR3, is DAGVTQSPTHLIKTRGQQVTLRCSPKSGHDTVSWYQQALGQGPQFIFQYYEEEERQRGNFPDRFSGHQFPNYSSELNVNALLLGDSALYLCASSREGETQYFGPGTRLLVL.

V usage is TRBV28 and J usage is TRBJ1-2, with a tentative D call TRBD1 (6 bases). This CDR3 region has 17 residues. Germline assignment: CDR1 MDHEN and CDR2 SYDVKM. The V gene lost 6 bases and the J gene lost 2 bases, with 22 bases spanning the gap. The CDR3 protein is CASRNSGGRIWNYGYTF. In DNA form, the CDR3 reads TGTGCCAGCAGAAATAGCGGGGGGCGCATATGGAACTATGGCTACACCTTC.

The gene calls are TRBV19 and TRBJ2-2; D remains unclear. The CDR3 consists of 16 residues. V lost 3 bases, J lost 0 bases, and 11 bases lay in between. Germline V lookup: CDR1 LNHDA, CDR2 SQIVND (reference sequence). The CDR3 DNA reads as TGTGCCAGTAGTATCGGTCGGAACCCGAACACCGGGGAGCTGTTTTTT. Its protein is CASSIGRNPNTGELFF.

CDR3 nucleotide sequence: TGTGCCAGCAGCTTACAGGCGGATCAGCCCCAGCATTTT. The encoded protein is CASSLQADQPQHF. V usage is TRBV7-2 and J usage is TRBJ1-5; D remains ambiguous. Germline loops: CDR1 SGHTA, CDR2 FQGNSA. Trimming took off 2 bases at V and 5 bases at J, with 7 bases between the two ends. The CDR3 is made up of 13 amino acids.

The chain links TRBV2 to TRBJ2-2; TRBD1 agrees at 7 bases. This CDR3 has 13 residues. The ends lost 4 bases at V and 9 bases at J; junction bases unmatched: 5. Germline-derived CDR1 and CDR2 are SNHLY and FYNNEI. The CDR3 DNA follows: TGTGCCAGCAGTGGACAGGGAATTAGGGAGCTGTTTTTT. Its protein product is CASSGQGIRELFF.

J is TRBJ2-7 and V is TRBV5-1; the D is unclear. The CDR3 consists of 15 residues. V was pared by 0 bases and J by 4 bases, with 14 bases between. The V gene's germline CDR1 is SGHRS and CDR2 YFSETQ. Here the CDR3 reads CASSLALFSVYEQYF. The CDR3 DNA is TGCGCCAGCAGCTTGGCCCTGTTTTCCGTATACGAGCAGTACTTC. The whole variable domain, remainder taken from reference TRBV5-1 and TRBJ2-7, is KAGVTQTPRYLIKTRGQQVTLSCSPISGHRSVSWYQQTPGQGLQFLFEYFSETQRNKGNFPGRFSGRQFSNSRSEMNVSTLELGDSALYLCASSLALFSVYEQYFGPGTRLTVT.

This clone has more than one count but fewer than ten. The CDR3 region is CASSYSGLGIYEQYF. CDR3 sequence (DNA): TGTGCCAGCAGTTACTCGGGGCTTGGAATTTACGAGCAGTACTTC. The rearrangement joins TRBV6-5 to TRBJ2-7; perhaps TRBD1 as D (5 bases). Trimming shortened V by 0 bases and J by 4 bases, and 13 bases separated the two germline ends. Germline V gene sequence: CDR1 MNHEY, CDR2 SVGAGI. The CDR3 has 15 residues.

The CDR3 region is CASSLNGGAETQYF. In nucleotides, the CDR3 is TGTGCCAGCAGCTTAAACGGGGGTGCGGAGACCCAGTACTTC. The gene calls are TRBV7-2 and TRBJ2-5; a weak D match, TRBD2 (6 bases). The ends were cut back, 2 bases at V and 5 bases at J, with 12 bases in the middle. CDR1 is SGHTA, CDR2 FQGNSA, per germline. This CDR3 has 14 residues.

This clone has just one count. The chain recombines TRBV4-3 with TRBJ2-5; D might be TRBD2 (6 bases). In germline, CDR1 is LGHNA, CDR2 YSLEER. The CDR3 runs to 14 residues. Trimming left V 0 bases short and J 7 bases short, with 12 bases between. CDR3 sequence reads: CASSQDRTAGTQYF. The CDR3 bases are TGCGCCAGCAGCCAAGATCGTACAGCGGGGACCCAGTACTTC.

This chain connects TRBV2 to TRBJ1-4; 11 nucleotides line up with TRBD1. The germline gives CDR1 SNHLY, CDR2 FYNNEI. V trimming: 6 bases; J trimming: 7 bases; junction bases outside the gene matches: 4. This CDR3 is built from 14 residues. In DNA form, the CDR3 reads TGTGCCAGCAGAGGACAGGGGGCAGGTGAAAAACTGTTTTTT. Amino acids: CASRGQGAGEKLFF.

J is TRBJ1-6 and V is TRBV9; no reliable D call. This CDR3 region has 12 residues. Deletions cut 0 bases from V and 9 bases from J, with 4 bases between. Germline CDR1 is SGDLS and CDR2 is YYNGEE. CDR3 coding DNA: TGTGCCAGCAGCGTAGATAGTTCACCCCTCCACTTT. It is translated as CASSVDSSPLHF.

The chain has TRBV28 and TRBJ1-1, with 7 bases that match TRBD1. The V segment lost 6 bases and the J segment 1 base; nucleotides outside the gene matches: 5. Looked up from germline, CDR1 is MDHEN and CDR2 is SYDVKM. The CDR3 runs to 14 residues. Here the CDR3 reads CASSPWTGNTEAFF. CDR3 nucleotide sequence: TGTGCCAGCAGCCCCTGGACAGGGAACACTGAAGCTTTCTTT.

The chain links TRBV11-2 to TRBJ2-7; maybe TRBD1 (5 bases). V lost 7 bases, J lost 1 base, and 17 bases lay in between. CDR3 length equals 15 residues. In germline, CDR1 is SGHAT, CDR2 FQNNGV. Written as DNA, the CDR3 is TGTGCCAGCACCCCAGGGAATCTGGTGTCCTACGAGCAGTACTTC. The encoded protein is CASTPGNLVSYEQYF.

This rearrangement joins TRBV27 to TRBJ1-2; tentatively, D is TRBD1 (5 bases). Germline V gives CDR1 MNHEY, CDR2 SMNVEV (reference sequence). Trimming stripped 2 bases from V and 5 bases from J, with 18 bases between. This CDR3 is 16 amino acids long. The CDR3 DNA sequence: TGTGCCAGCAGTTTAAGAAGTACAGGCGGTAGGTATGGCTACACCTTC. As protein: CASSLRSTGGRYGYTF.

The chain joins TRBV19 to TRBJ1-2, with D maybe TRBD1 (5 bases). V was pared by 4 bases and J by 4 bases, with 16 bases between. This CDR3 is 15 amino acids long. Germline values: CDR1 LNHDA, CDR2 SQIVND (reference sequence). CDR3 region: CASSTPGAGGYGYTF. The CDR3 DNA is TGTGCCAGTAGTACCCCCGGGGCCGGCGGCTATGGCTACACCTTC.